The 14 T cell receptor beta chains given below trace back to one sample, sequenced in a study of tumor and adjacent non-tumor tissue in lung cancer. RNA was extracted from bulk tissue without any cell sorting. Three rounds of nested PCR, following a modified ARM-PCR protocol, produced the TCRbeta library. A single record per CDR3 protein comes from TCRdb applying MiXCR to the multiplex PCR reads. The table shows about 80,000 distinct CDR3 sequences, with 80% occurring only once. The source material was lung tumor tissue. The receptors originated from a woman aged 50 to 60 with non-small cell lung cancer.

The gene calls are TRBV12-3 or TRBV12-4 and TRBJ2-5; D not resolved. The CDR3 has 14 residues. V was trimmed by 0 bases and J by 7 bases, leaving 12 bases between them. CDR3 sequence (DNA): TGTGCCAGCAGTTTAGCGGGAATCAAAGGGACCCAGTACTTC. As protein: CASSLAGIKGTQYF.

Note on this clonotype: A read error may produce the germline difference seen at one junction end. The chain combines TRBV20-1 with TRBJ2-1, with TRBD1 matching 7 bases. CDR1 is DFQATT, CDR2 SNEGSKA, per germline (reference sequence). The CDR3 is 12 residues long. The CDR3 DNA reads as TGCAGTACTGGTGGGACAGCAAATGAACAGTTCTTC. Its protein product is CSTGGTANEQFF.

In regard to this clonotype: One junction end does not reproduce the germline sequence, and a read error may be involved. The gene calls are TRBV20-1 and TRBJ2-1, with 12 bases lining up with TRBD1. CDR3 size: 14 residues. Germline assignment: CDR1 DFQATT and CDR2 SNEGSKA (reference sequence). The CDR3 region is CNAPGTGGVNEQFF. The CDR3 bases are TGCAATGCTCCCGGGACAGGGGGCGTAAACGAGCAGTTCTTC.

Concerning this clonotype itself: Sequence at one end of the junction differs from germline and may be a read error. V usage is TRBV29-1 and J usage is TRBJ2-4; D not resolved. The germline CDR1 and CDR2 sequences are SQVTM and ANQGSEA. The CDR3 runs 15 residues. In nucleotides, the CDR3 is TGCTGCGTGCTGCTGGGGTTGGGGTTTGTTAACATTCAGTGCTTC. This translates into CCVLLGLGFVNIQCF.

Of note for this clonotype: Just one base apart from a much larger clone, this may be a read error. CDR3 sequence: CASSSTGYNEQFF. DNA for the CDR3: TGTGCCAGCAGCTCAACAGGGTACAATGAGCAGTTCTTC. The chain uses TRBV7-9 and TRBJ2-1; TRBD1 might be the D (6 bases). Germline V CDR1 and CDR2: SEHNR, FQNEAQ (reference sequence). Trimming left V 4 bases short and J 4 bases short, with 8 bases between. This CDR3 region has 13 residues. Looking up the rest from reference TRBV7-9 and TRBJ2-1 gives the full variable domain: DTGVSQNPRHKITKRGQNVTFRCDPISEHNRLYWYRQTLGQGPEFLTYFQNEAQLEKSRLLSDRFSAERPKGSFSTLEIQRTEQGDSAMYLCASSSTGYNEQFFGPGTRLTVL.

Comment on this clonotype: No conserved phenylalanine or tryptophan is present at the end of the CDR3, so a read error is the likely explanation. The CDR3 here is CASSYGSSYGQYS. The CDR3 DNA is TGTGCCAGCAGTTACGGCAGCTCCTACGGGCAGTACTCC. V is TRBV6-6 and J is TRBJ2-7; D gene uncertain. CDR1 is MNHNY, CDR2 SVGAGI, per germline (reference sequence). This CDR3 has 13 residues.

This clonotype occurred once. The junction departs from the called germline gene at one end, perhaps through a read error. The chain carries TRBV6-1 and TRBJ2-1; D might be TRBD1 (6 bases). Germline CDR1 is MNHNS and CDR2 is SASEGT. CDR3 length equals 16 residues. As DNA, the CDR3 is TGTCCCAGCAAGAGCCTAACAGGGTCCTTTGTGGATGAGCAATTATTC. Protein: CPSKSLTGSFVDEQLF.

This clonotype was recorded only once. Sequence at one end of the junction differs from germline and may be a read error. The chain uses TRBV4-2 and TRBJ1-5; no firm D call. The V gene's germline CDR1 is LGHNA and CDR2 YNFKEQ. The CDR3 sequence is 15 residues long. CDR3 bases: TGTGCCAACAGCCAAGATCAGGATCCAGGTCAGCCCCAACATTTT. It yields the protein CANSQDQDPGQPQHF.

V and J are TRBV29-1 and TRBJ2-2; D might be TRBD2 (6 bases). CDR3 length equals 15 residues. The V and J ends lost 8 bases and 7 bases respectively, with 23 bases between them. Germline CDR1 is SQVTM and CDR2 is ANQGSEA. CDR3 protein: CSLVLPAGRVGELFF. In nucleotides, the CDR3 is TGCAGCCTTGTTCTCCCGGCGGGAAGGGTCGGGGAGCTGTTTTTT.

With respect to this clonotype: Lacking the conserved final phenylalanine or tryptophan, this CDR3 likely reflects a read error. The DNA is omitted, as the CDR3 cannot be located on it reliably, and the CDR3 follows TCRdb's listing. The chain carries TRBV10-3 and TRBJ2-1; the tabulated D call, TRBD2, remains unverified against the DNA. Termini included, the CDR3 measures 12 amino acids. Germline V gene data show CDR1 as ENHRY and CDR2 as SYGVKD. This CDR3 reads CAIRGTSDEQLL.

On this clonotype: An end of the junction does not agree with germline; a read error may underlie this. V usage is TRBV10-2 and J usage is TRBJ2-3; D not certain. CDR1 is WSHSY and CDR2 is SAAADI in the germline V gene. CDR3 length: 14 amino acids. CDR3 DNA: TGCGCCAGCGGATCGGACCCTTCCACAGATACGCGGTATTTT. Its translation: CASGSDPSTDTRYF.

With regard to this clonotype: Because it lacks the conserved phenylalanine or tryptophan at the end, this CDR3 is likely a read error. The rearrangement joins TRBV4-1 to TRBJ2-3, with a possible D match to TRBD1 (5 bases). Germline-derived CDR1 and CDR2 are MGHRA and YSYEKL. The V gene lost 6 bases and the J gene lost 5 bases, with 6 bases spanning the gap. The CDR3 covers 11 residues. CDR3 residues: CASRQGDTQYL. Written as DNA, the CDR3 is TGCGCCAGCAGGCAGGGAGATACGCAGTATTTG.

Regarding this clonotype: The germline gene is not matched at one end of the junction; a read error may be the cause. The chain recombines TRBV20-1 with TRBJ2-5; D possibly corresponds to TRBD1 (5 bases). Germline loops: CDR1 DFQATT, CDR2 SNEGSKA (reference sequence). The CDR3 runs 14 residues. The CDR3 DNA sequence: TGCAGTGCTCAAGGCAAGGGGTACCAAAAGACCCAGTACTTC. It specifies CSAQGKGYQKTQYF.

This clonotype appeared a few times. This rearrangement joins TRBV6-5 to TRBJ2-7; D assignment may be TRBD1 or TRBD2 (5 bases each). CDR1 MNHEY and CDR2 SVGAGI come from the germline V gene. Trimming removed 6 bases at V and 6 bases at J, with 18 bases between. This CDR3 region has 14 residues. CDR3 nucleotides: TGTGCCAGCAGATGGGACGGTCGGACTTGCGAGCAGTACTTC. This sequence encodes CASRWDGRTCEQYF.